This TCR beta chain was found in a study of cytomegalovirus exposure and HLA in healthy donors. Trimming removed 6 bases from V and 7 bases from J, with 19 bases in between. The germline CDR1 and CDR2 sequences are MNHEY and SMNVEV (reference sequence). The CDR3 runs to 15 residues. The PCR used 60 Vbeta and 13 Jbeta primers. Method: immunoSEQ multiplex PCR; TCRdb's copy keeps in-frame clones and lacks some. This sample's table has about 72,000 clones. Input material: PBMCs. The genes are TRBV27 and TRBJ2-1; D is undetermined. The receptor comes from a man aged 40-50 years in good health and CMV-seronegative. The DNA of the CDR3 is TGTGCCAGCAGGCCCGGGTCCGCCGGATCTAATGAGCAGTTCTTC. It specifies CASRPGSAGSNEQFF.